The 7 T cell receptor beta chains given below trace back to one sample, sequenced in a study of regulatory T cells in long-lasting Graves disease. Time point given: persistent/refractory GD, antithyroid drugs over 5 years with positive TRAb. PBMCs provided the RNA from which the TCR library was made. Arm-PCR of CDR3 regions and iRepertoire HTBI primers were the basis on which TCR beta libraries were built. TCRdb reprocessed the multiplex PCR reads with MiXCR, giving one entry per CDR3 protein. The table has 650,000 to 850,000 distinct CDR3 sequences, approximately 29% seen once. The specimen comprised peripheral blood mononuclear cells (PBMCs), sampled when the disease was refractory, from a patient treated with antithyroid drugs. Receptors originate from a female donor with Graves disease.

This clonotype occurred a few times. V usage is TRBV7-2 and J usage is TRBJ1-5, with 8 bases matching TRBD1. Looked up from germline, CDR1 is SGHTA and CDR2 is FQGNSA. This CDR3 has 16 amino acids. Trimming at V came to 5 bases and at J to 3 bases, leaving 9 bases not matched to a gene. CDR3 protein: CASSQKTGVFNQPQHF. In nucleotides, the CDR3 is TGTGCCAGCAGCCAAAAGACAGGGGTGTTCAATCAGCCCCAGCATTTT.

The sample holds a few counts of this clonotype. The chain couples TRBV20-1 to TRBJ1-1, with TRBD1 as a possible D gene (6 bases). The CDR3 is made up of 16 amino acids. Germline CDR1 and CDR2: DFQATT and SNEGSKA (reference sequence). V shed 3 bases and J shed 0 bases, with 17 bases lying between them. This chain's CDR3 is CSARAGHDVMNTEAFF. The CDR3 region has the DNA TGCAGTGCTAGGGCGGGACACGATGTCATGAACACTGAAGCTTTCTTT.

The chain is built from TRBV5-1 and TRBJ1-6, with TRBD1 matching over 10 bases. This CDR3 has 16 residues. The J segment lost 10 bases and the V segment lost 4 bases, leaving 11 bases of the junction unmatched. Germline lookup yields CDR1 SGHRS and CDR2 YFSETQ. DNA for the CDR3: TGCGCCAGCAGCATGTCCGGGACAGGGGTAGGATCACCCCTCCACTTT. Protein product: CASSMSGTGVGSPLHF.

The chain uses TRBV12-3 or TRBV12-4 and TRBJ2-7, with D perhaps TRBD1 (6 bases). V was cut by 5 bases and J by 3 bases, with 17 bases left in between. The CDR3 is made up of 15 amino acids. CDR3 in amino acids: CASSPITGPIYEQYF. The CDR3 DNA sequence: TGTGCCAGCAGTCCGATTACAGGGCCCATCTACGAGCAGTACTTC.

This clonotype was found a few times. This chain joins TRBV19 and TRBJ2-7; 12 nucleotides align to TRBD2. Germline V gene data show CDR1 as LNHDA and CDR2 as SQIVND (reference sequence). The CDR3 runs to 18 residues. The V segment lost 3 bases and the J segment 2 bases; nucleotides outside the gene matches: 11. CDR3 sequence (DNA): TGTGCCAGTAGTATGGGACTAGCGGGCCTCACCACTCCCTACGAGCAGTACTTC. This codes for CASSMGLAGLTTPYEQYF.

The genes are TRBV28 and TRBJ1-5; 9 nucleotides match TRBD1. The germline V gene has CDR1 MDHEN and CDR2 SYDVKM. The CDR3 loop spans 16 amino acids. Trimming took 2 bases from V and 6 from J; bases not matched to a gene: 8. For the CDR3, the DNA is TGTGCCAGCAGTTTAATCGTTTGGGGACAGGGTCAGCCCCAGCATTTT. Translated: CASSLIVWGQGQPQHF.

This clonotype was detected ten times or more. In nucleotides, the CDR3 is TGTGCCAGCAGGGGAACAGGGTCTAGCAATCAGCCCCAGCATTTT. Translating it yields CASRGTGSSNQPQHF. This rearrangement joins TRBV28 to TRBJ1-5; D possibly corresponds to TRBD1 (6 bases). Trimming took off 6 bases at V and 0 bases at J, with 12 bases between the two ends. Germline assignment: CDR1 MDHEN and CDR2 SYDVKM. This CDR3 contains 15 residues.